This T cell receptor (beta chain) was recorded in a study of shared clonotypes between healthy human individuals (TCRdb year 2020). Turning to the overall study: Two women and a few men aged 18 to 49 years were included in the cohort. For each donor, three plates each were used for CD4 naive and CD4 memory, two plates were used for CD8 naive, and one plate was used for CD8 memory. Blood TCR repertoires of about 5 healthy adults were deeply sequenced to estimate repertoire size and the extent of clonotype sharing between individuals. To increase sequencing depth and limit assay-specific biases, different laboratories used diverse techniques to prepare libraries and sequence TCR repertoires. Leukapheresis yielded between about 0.94 and 9 billion PBMCs per donor. Overall study outcomes, separate from this receptor: Even with the large sequencing depth, rarefaction of the sorted-subset datasets indicated that sequencing was incomplete. The genetic and exposure-history diversity represented was limited by the small number of donors. Pairwise subsampling led to the expectation that sequencing depth would affect the degree of clonotype sharing among donors. Sampling was limited to blood, and TCR repertoires in tissue likely differ from TCR repertoires in blood. Around 5% of naive CD4, around 4% of naive CD8, 2.3% of memory CD4, and less than 0.45% of memory CD8 clonotypes were shared across several donors. Higher generation probabilities were observed for clonotypes shared by all four sorted-subset donors than for non-shared clonotypes. Naive subsets generally had larger estimated clonotype richness than memory subsets did.

The cysteine opens and the phenylalanine closes a CDR3 of 16 amino acids. CDR3 DNA only is kept here, 48 bases in frame from base 1. The CDR1 and CDR2 encoded by the germline V gene are SGHRS and YFSETQ. At the junction V is shortened by 0 bases and J by 6 bases; bases outside the gene matches: 9. TCR CDR3 regions were amplified from genomic DNA by multiplex PCR using the deep immunoSEQ assay. Extracted genomic DNA from each cell subset was spread evenly across all wells of several immunoSEQ 96-well plates, with each plate serving as a replicate. For sorted subsets, roughly 200 ng of genomic DNA, equivalent to 25,000 to 35,000 T cell genomes, went into each replicate PCR. Purified libraries were measured with a Qubit 3.0 fluorometer, size-checked on a Bioanalyzer 2100, and measured again with the KAPA Library Quantification kit. Every immunoSEQ 96-well plate was sequenced on a separate single-read 150-cycle Illumina NextSeq 550 flow cell. As for the original processing: Because only junctional sequences without quality scores were contained in the immunoSEQ output, filtering matching that applied to full-length reads could not be performed. To assign V/J genes and CDR3, sequences were annotated against IMGT germline references using PyIR, a Python wrapper for IgBLAST v1.9. Reads were filtered out if the reads had weak V/J assignments (E-value above 1e-6), no CDR3, stop codons, out-of-frame junctions, or ambiguous translated residues. V3J clonotypes were defined by identical inferred V gene, J gene, and CDR3 amino acid sequence. Percentage overlap between repertoires was calculated by dividing the number of shared unique clonotypes by the size of the smaller repertoire. RTK rarefaction, the Chao1 estimator, and Recon v2.1 estimates of unobserved clonotypes were used to assess repertoire richness. OLGA was used to compute generation probabilities for all TCRbeta clonotypes that the gDNA method yielded from a few donors. Imported from immuneACCESS, the table was reduced by TCRdb to in-frame sequences with V and J called. These copies leave out some clones; in studies compared against another copy, an unresolved V gene accounts for under half, and the cause of the remainder is not known. That table is the source of V, J and clone size, and D and trimming were worked out from the DNA. In this sample the table shows about 2.3 million clones, 85% to 95% of which occur a single time. The ten top clones hold 0.39% of the sample.

Concerning this clone: Its antigen is unknown. No much larger clone exists at a distance of one base, and base qualities are not known.

The donors were healthy, HIV-negative adults who had no recently reported acute infections or vaccinations. All donors were Caucasian adults living in Nashville, Tennessee, USA. CD4+ T cells were enriched through magnetic negative selection, after which naive cells were positively selected on CD45RA and the remaining negative fraction served as the memory subset. After blood collection by leukapheresis, PBMCs were isolated using Ficoll-Histopaque density gradient centrifugation and then cryopreserved in the vapor phase of liquid nitrogen. Analytical flow cytometry was used to check the purity and quantity of every magnetically sorted T cell population. From each sorted fraction, genomic DNA was isolated and quantified by UV absorbance on a Nanodrop 2000c.

The chain is made from TRBV5-1 and TRBJ2-3; the junction holds 8 bases that match TRBD2. This receptor was obtained from a young man in good health. Some clones in this sample may be carry-over from other donors' samples. The sample taken for sequencing was naive CD4+ T cells from PBMCs. Per the publication, the cell subset or site label means: CD45RA+ positively selected. The CDR3 here reads CASSLGGGRNKDTQYF. The base sequence is TGCGCCAGCAGCTTGGGCGGCGGGAGGAATAAGGATACGCAGTATTTT.